This T cell receptor beta chain was captured by sequencing in a study of beta chain features in type 1 diabetes. CDR1 is SEHNR, CDR2 FQNEAQ, per germline (reference sequence). Trimming shortened V by 1 base and J by 4 bases, and 14 bases separated the two germline ends. The CDR3 is 15 residues long. Study-level points and caveats: Overrepresentation of cells with high TCR expression could result from cDNA sequencing. A moderate, significant TCRB CDR3 shortening appeared in type 1 diabetes across four CD4+ subsets.

Stem cell-like memory, regulatory, central memory and naive CD4+ cells were sorted via CD45RO/CCR7/CD25/CD127/CD95/CD27. Sort purity for all populations was recorded as exceeding 98%. This clone was observed a handful of times. What it binds is not known. Expressed TCRB transcripts were sequenced because the entire RNA isolate underwent reverse transcription. Naive, central memory and regulatory T cell samples yielded around 3.3 million reads on average. This table comes from immunoSEQ multiplex PCR, and its TCRdb copy is limited to in-frame clones, with some not included. The table shows more than 250,000 clones, with 15% occurring only once.

This chain joins TRBV7-9 and TRBJ2-7; maybe TRBD2 (6 bases). The sample was naive CD4+ T cells from blood. The sequence came from a man between 18 and 35 years old with type 1 diabetes. CDR3 DNA sequence: TGTGCCAGCAGCTTAGGGGCTAGCGATCCTTACGAGCAGTACTTC. It translates to CASSLGASDPYEQYF.